The rows below give T cell receptor beta chains drawn from one sample of a study of regulatory T cells in long-lasting Graves disease. MiXCR, run by TCRdb on the multiplex PCR reads, gives a single entry per CDR3 protein. This sample has fewer than 450,000 distinct CDR3 sequences, with roughly 15% found just once. These data were also reused for a study on T cells in Graves' hyperthyroidism and ophthalmopathy.

This specimen was peripheral blood mononuclear cells (PBMCs), taken at new diagnosis, from a patient treated with antithyroid drugs. The receptors stem from a woman aged 40 to 50 with Graves disease. Each CDR3 is given with its conserved first and last residue. The order of the fields is clone size, J gene, D gene, V gene, CDR3 protein, CDR3 DNA. The D gene is left open where the match is weak. Clone sizes are given selectively: once, few, many, or a class where the clone is expanded.

many TRBJ2-3 TRBD2 TRBV12-3/TRBV12-4 CASSFKRTSGLPDTQYF TGTGCCAGCAGTTTCAAAAGGACTAGCGGTCTCCCAGATACGCAGTATTTT
many TRBJ1-4 NA TRBV11-2 CASSLWGQATNEKLFF TGTGCCAGCAGCTTATGGGGGCAAGCAACTAATGAAAAACTGTTTTTT
NA TRBJ1-1 TRBD1 TRBV18 CASSPARDRGARTEAFF TGTGCCAGCTCACCCGCCCGGGACAGGGGCGCCCGGACTGAAGCTTTCTTT
many TRBJ2-7 TRBD1 TRBV19 CASSIASGGHEQYF TGTGCCAGTAGTATCGCGTCAGGGGGACACGAGCAGTACTTC
few TRBJ2-2 NA TRBV30 CAWSVKGLVGELFF TGTGCCTGGAGTGTTAAAGGGTTGGTCGGGGAGCTGTTTTTT
NA TRBJ2-6 NA TRBV30 CARSFPGANVLTF TGTGCCCGGAGTTTCCCGGGGGCCAACGTCCTGACTTTC
NA TRBJ2-7 TRBD2 TRBV12-3/TRBV12-4 CASSGLAEASLGMRSYEQYF TGTGCCAGCAGCGGACTAGCGGAAGCCTCCTTGGGGATGAGATCCTACGAGCAGTACTTC
many TRBJ2-3 NA TRBV18 CASSPPGLGPDTQYF TGTGCCAGCTCACCACCCGGCTTGGGGCCAGATACGCAGTATTTT
NA TRBJ2-5 TRBD1 TRBV2 CARGGTGGVETQYF TGTGCCAGGGGGGGGACAGGGGGCGTGGAGACCCAGTACTTC
many TRBJ2-5 TRBD1 TRBV4-3 CASSQDLGTAQETQYF TGCGCCAGCAGCCAAGACCTCGGGACAGCCCAAGAGACCCAGTACTTC
many TRBJ2-5 NA TRBV12-3/TRBV12-4 CASSFGQLQETQYF TGTGCCAGCAGTTTTGGACAGCTGCAAGAGACCCAGTACTTC
NA TRBJ1-2 NA TRBV5-5 CASQKTFRDSSYGYTF TGTGCCAGCCAGAAGACCTTCAGGGACTCCTCGTATGGCTACACCTTC
many TRBJ2-1 NA TRBV28 CASSKSNEQFF TGTGCCAGCAGCAAGAGCAATGAGCAGTTCTTC
NA TRBJ2-7 NA TRBV29-1 CSVQTGNPYEQYF TGCAGCGTTCAAACAGGGAACCCCTACGAGCAGTACTTC